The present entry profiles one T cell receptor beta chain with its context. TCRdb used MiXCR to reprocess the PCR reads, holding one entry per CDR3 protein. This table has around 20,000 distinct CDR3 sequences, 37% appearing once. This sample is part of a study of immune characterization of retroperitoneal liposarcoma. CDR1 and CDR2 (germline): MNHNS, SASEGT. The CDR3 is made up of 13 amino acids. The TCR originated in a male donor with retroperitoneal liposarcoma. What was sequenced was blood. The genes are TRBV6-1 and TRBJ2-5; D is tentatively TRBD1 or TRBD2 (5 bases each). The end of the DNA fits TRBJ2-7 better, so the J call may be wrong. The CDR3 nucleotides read TGTGCCAGCAGTGAAGAGGCAGGGACCGAGCAGTACTTC. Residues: CASSEEAGTEQYF.